Presented here are 11 T cell receptor beta chains from one specimen sequenced in a study of blood T cell repertoires in COVID-19. The repertoire was sequenced with immunoSEQ multiplex PCR; TCRdb's copy has only in-frame clones and lacks some. The table has about 240,000 clones, roughly 85% seen once. Specimen: PBMCs or T cells enriched from blood (not recorded which). The receptors come from a woman in her 40s who had been exposed to COVID-19.

This clone was found once. The genes are TRBV7-9 and TRBJ1-1; D is possibly TRBD1 (5 bases). CDR1 is SEHNR and CDR2 is FQNEAQ in the germline V gene (reference sequence). The V gene lost 0 bases and the J gene lost 6 bases, with 17 bases spanning the gap. The CDR3 is made up of 16 amino acids. In nucleotides, the CDR3 is TGTGCCAGCAGCTTAGCCCCTGGGCAGGGTAACCCTGAAGCTTTCTTT. This sequence encodes CASSLAPGQGNPEAFF. Using reference TRBV7-9 and TRBJ1-1 for the parts outside the CDR3, the full variable domain is DTGVSQNPRHKITKRGQNVTFRCDPISEHNRLYWYRQTLGQGPEFLTYFQNEAQLEKSRLLSDRFSAERPKGSFSTLEIQRTEQGDSAMYLCASSLAPGQGNPEAFFGQGTRLTVV.

The V gene is TRBV28, the J gene TRBJ1-3, with D possibly TRBD1 on 5 matching bases. Germline CDR1 reads MDHEN; CDR2 reads SYDVKM. With 7 bases removed from V and 0 bases from J, the gap between germline ends came to 16 bases. CDR3 length equals 16 residues. The CDR3 sequence: CASILGGTTSGNTIYF. CDR3 coding DNA: TGTGCCAGCATCCTCGGGGGAACCACCTCTGGAAACACCATATATTTT.

In this sample, this clone turned up a few times. V usage is TRBV18 and J usage is TRBJ2-3; 9 nucleotides align to TRBD2. This CDR3 has 17 residues. Unmatched junction bases numbered 9, after V lost 1 base and J lost 4 bases. Looked up from germline, CDR1 is KGHSH and CDR2 is LQKENI. The CDR3 region has the DNA TGTGCCAGCTCACCACGCGGGAGGGGACCAGTACCAGATACGCAGTATTTT. This gives the protein CASSPRGRGPVPDTQYF.

V is TRBV27 and J is TRBJ2-7; no reliable D call. The CDR3 is 15 residues long. The V gene lost 3 bases and the J gene lost 0 bases, with 12 bases spanning the gap. The germline gives CDR1 MNHEY, CDR2 SMNVEV (reference sequence). The CDR3 loop reads CASSFGDGSSYEQYF. The DNA for the CDR3 is TGTGCCAGCAGTTTCGGAGATGGCAGCTCCTACGAGCAGTACTTC.

This chain links TRBV9 with TRBJ2-1; TRBD2 aligns across 10 bases. The J segment lost 8 bases and the V segment lost 0 bases, leaving 11 bases of the junction unmatched. CDR1 is SGDLS, CDR2 YYNGEE, per germline. CDR3 size: 17 residues. The CDR3 spells CASSVVGSGGPVYEQFF. CDR3 coding DNA: TGTGCCAGCAGCGTAGTTGGTAGCGGGGGGCCCGTGTATGAGCAGTTCTTC.

This clone showed up just a few times. The V gene is TRBV28, the J gene TRBJ1-4; 10 nucleotides line up with TRBD1. The CDR3 sequence is 19 residues long. The V gene's germline CDR1 is MDHEN and CDR2 SYDVKM. V shed 4 bases and J 0 bases; nucleotides not matched to a gene: 11. CDR3 sequence reads: CASSSTWDRGHTTNEKLFF. For the CDR3, the DNA is TGTGCCAGCAGTTCTACTTGGGACAGGGGACATACAACTAATGAAAAACTGTTTTTT.

This chain joins TRBV5-1 and TRBJ2-7, with TRBD2 matching over 7 bases. Germline V gene sequence: CDR1 SGHRS, CDR2 YFSETQ. The V segment lost 4 bases and the J segment 1 base; nucleotides outside the gene matches: 5. The CDR3 is made up of 14 amino acids. CDR3 bases: TGCGCCAGCAGCGGGGAGGGAGGGTCCTACGAGCAGTACTTC. Its protein product is CASSGEGGSYEQYF.

The chain joins TRBV7-8 to TRBJ1-6, with 8 bases matching TRBD1. The germline gives CDR1 SGHVS, CDR2 FQNEAQ. With 5 bases clipped from V and 10 bases from J, the junction kept 13 bases outside the gene matches. This CDR3 has 16 amino acids. The CDR3 loop is CASSPGQGWSGSPLHF. CDR3 DNA sequence: TGTGCCAGCAGCCCCGGACAGGGTTGGTCAGGGTCACCCCTCCACTTT.

The CDR3: CASSLAGSWGEKLFF. In DNA, the CDR3 is TGTGCCAGCAGCTTGGCGGGAAGCTGGGGAGAAAAACTGTTTTTT. J is TRBJ1-4 and V is TRBV5-8; D unclear. Germline loops: CDR1 SGHTS, CDR2 YDEGEE. This CDR3 spans 15 amino acids. V lost 0 bases and J 8 bases, leaving 14 bases between the germline ends. Supplemented by reference TRBV5-8 and TRBJ1-4, the full variable domain reads EAGVTQSPTHLIKTRGQQATLRCSPISGHTSVYWYQQALGLGLQFLLWYDEGEERNRGNFPPRFSGRQFPNYSSELNVNALELEDSALYLCASSLAGSWGEKLFFGSGTQLSVL.

The V call is TRBV3-1 (or the pseudogene TRBV3-2), the J call TRBJ2-3, with 8 positions matching TRBD2. This CDR3 region has 18 residues. V shed 1 base and J 2 bases; nucleotides not matched to a gene: 11. Looked up from germline, CDR1 is LGHDT and CDR2 is YNNKEL (reference sequence). In DNA, the CDR3 is TGTGCCAGCAGCCAAGTCCCAACTAGCGGAACCTCCACAGATACGCAGTATTTT. Residues: CASSQVPTSGTSTDTQYF.

The chain recombines TRBV30 with TRBJ2-1, with unresolved D. Between the trimmed V and J ends, which lost 3 bases and 5 bases, there was a span of 11 bases. The germline gives CDR1 GTSNPN, CDR2 SVGIG (reference sequence). The CDR3 spans 13 residues. The CDR3 spells CAWRKTPNNEQFF. The DNA for the CDR3 is TGTGCCTGGAGGAAGACACCGAACAATGAGCAGTTCTTC.